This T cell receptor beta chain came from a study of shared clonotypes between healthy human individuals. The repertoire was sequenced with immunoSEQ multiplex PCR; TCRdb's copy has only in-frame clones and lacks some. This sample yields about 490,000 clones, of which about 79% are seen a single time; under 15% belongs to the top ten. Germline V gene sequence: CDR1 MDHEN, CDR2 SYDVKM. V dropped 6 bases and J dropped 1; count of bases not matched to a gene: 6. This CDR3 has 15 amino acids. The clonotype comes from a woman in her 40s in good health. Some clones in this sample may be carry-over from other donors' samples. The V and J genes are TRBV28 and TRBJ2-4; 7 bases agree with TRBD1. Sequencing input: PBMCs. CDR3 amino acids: CASRDRVSAKNIQYF. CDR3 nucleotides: TGTGCCAGCAGAGACAGGGTGTCGGCCAAAAACATTCAGTACTTC.